This T cell receptor beta chain was retrieved from a study of OX40 agonist ivuxolimab in advanced cancers. The data were produced by immunoSEQ multiplex PCR, yet TCRdb's version contains in-frame clones alone and is incomplete. Counted here are around 80,000 clones, approximately 80% occurring once; the ten biggest clones make up 0.35% to 0.5%. The length of the CDR3 is 15 residues. CDR1 is MNHEY, CDR2 SVGAGI, per germline. Trimming removed 3 bases at V and 1 base at J, with 12 bases between. The V and J genes are TRBV6-5 and TRBJ2-5, with D possibly matching TRBD2 (7 bases). The sample was CD4+ or CD8+ T cells sorted from blood, taken in a trial of the OX40 agonist ivuxolimab. The source is an adult with an advanced solid tumor such as melanoma, head and neck, liver or kidney cancer. DNA for the CDR3: TGTGCCAGCAGTTATATTCGGGGGGCCCAAGAGACCCAGTACTTC. It encodes CASSYIRGAQETQYF.